This T cell receptor beta chain was captured by sequencing in a study of response to subunit inactivated influenza vaccine. Study conclusions and caveats: Each seasonal flu vaccination may recruit only limited new T cells, authors suggested.

CDR3 length equals 16 residues. Germline trimming cut 6 bases from V and 3 bases from J; bases unmatched to any gene: 11. TCRdb analysed the RT-PCR reads with MiXCR anew, one entry per CDR3 protein. The profile shows roughly 500,000 distinct CDR3 sequences, 16% of them singletons. In this sample, this clonotype turned up many times. Its antigen is as yet unknown. This receptor was identified in a man in his fifties or sixties who received an inactivated influenza vaccine. Material: CD4+ T cells sorted from PBMCs, obtained less than 25 months after vaccination. The chain joins TRBV12-3 or TRBV12-4 to TRBJ2-3; 8 nucleotides align to TRBD2. CDR3 loop: CASRPGGGSPTDTQYF. Written as DNA, the CDR3 is TGTGCCAGCAGACCCGGGGGGGGATCTCCGACAGATACGCAGTATTTT.